What follows describes a single TCR beta chain. In the source study's methods: From reference gene primer amplification, estimates of nucleated cell counts were derived. TCRdb's copy holds only in-frame clones and misses some; the assay was immunoSEQ multiplex PCR. The V and J calls and clone size come from that table; D and trimming were worked out from the DNA. The sample holds over 80,000 clones, around 88% seen once. The data stem from a study of blood T cell repertoires in COVID-19. At the level of the study: COVID-19 samples from acute and convalescent phases originated in the United States, Italy and Spain. Sample material is recorded as cDNA or gDNA derived from T cells, B-cell-depleted T cells, or PBMCs.

The TCR sequence derives from an elderly man with active or convalescent COVID-19. Sample: peripheral blood.

CDR3 DNA sequence: TGTGCCAGCAGTGGGGACATTAATCCCTACGAGCAGTACTTC. Translated, it gives CASSGDINPYEQYF. The gene calls are TRBV7-9 and TRBJ2-7, with D possibly matching TRBD1 (6 bases). Per germline, CDR1 SEHNR and CDR2 FQNEAQ (reference sequence). There are 14 residues in the CDR3. V was pared by 6 bases and J by 2 bases, with 14 bases between.